This T cell receptor (beta chain) originates from a study of human T cells and chemical hapten exposure. Study overall: Upper back patch tests used 0.01% DPC, scored after 6 days. Whole-study results and caveats: Expanded TCRs showed more large CDR3 clusters than pre-sensitization or healthy control sets.

TCRdb independently ran MiXCR on the RACE reads; one entry per CDR3 protein. The sample carries 100,000 or so distinct CDR3 sequences, approximately 11% recorded once. V was trimmed by 4 bases and J by 2 bases, leaving 8 bases between them. CDR1 and CDR2 from the germline V gene are SGHRS and YFSETQ. The CDR3 is made up of 13 amino acids. Described time point: patch test 2, 6 weeks after DPC sensitization. Treatment here: therapeutic diphenylcyclopropenone sensitization with weekly scalp DPC. The table lists this clonotype with a few counts. Its antigen is undetermined. The chain employs TRBV5-1 and TRBJ2-3; D is ambiguous. The sequencing used whole blood, collected in connection with sensitization to the hapten diphenylcyclopropenone (DPC). This clonotype originated in a man in his forties with alopecia areata. Some clones in this sample may be carry-over from other donors' samples. CDR3 loop: CASSVGATDTQYF. The CDR3, as DNA: TGCGCCAGCAGCGTAGGAGCCACAGATACGCAGTATTTT.